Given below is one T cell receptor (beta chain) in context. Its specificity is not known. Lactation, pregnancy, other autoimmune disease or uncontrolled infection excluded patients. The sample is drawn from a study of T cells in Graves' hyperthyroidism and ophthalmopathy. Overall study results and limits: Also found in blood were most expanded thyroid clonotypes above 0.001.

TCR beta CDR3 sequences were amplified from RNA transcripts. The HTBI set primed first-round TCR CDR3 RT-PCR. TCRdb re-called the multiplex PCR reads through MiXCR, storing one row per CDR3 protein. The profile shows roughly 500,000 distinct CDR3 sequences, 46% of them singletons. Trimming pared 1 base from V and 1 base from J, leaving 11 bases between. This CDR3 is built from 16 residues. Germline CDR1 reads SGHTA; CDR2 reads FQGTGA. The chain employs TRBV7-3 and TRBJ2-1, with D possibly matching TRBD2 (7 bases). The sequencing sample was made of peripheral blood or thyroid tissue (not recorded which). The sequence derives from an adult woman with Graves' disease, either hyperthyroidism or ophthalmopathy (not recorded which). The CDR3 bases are TGTGCCAGCAGCTTAAATGGGGGGGCATCCTACAATGAGCAGTTCTTC. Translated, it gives CASSLNGGASYNEQFF.